This T cell receptor beta chain is from a study of blood T cell repertoires in COVID-19. Looking at the study overall: The United States, Italy and Spain supplied acute and convalescent COVID-19 samples. Sources were T cells, B-cell-depleted T cells, or PBMCs; the material itself was cDNA or gDNA.

V gave up 5 bases and J gave up 2 bases; unmatched junction bases: 4. The germline V gene has CDR1 LGHDT and CDR2 YNNKEL (reference sequence). This CDR3 has 16 amino acids. This clone occurred once. In the authors' workflow: Amplification from reference gene primers served as the basis for estimated nucleated cell counts. Libraries were prepared by immunoSEQ multiplex PCR; TCRdb keeps only in-frame clonotypes and omits some of them. The V and J calls and clone size are taken from that table; D and trimming were inferred from the DNA. Of thousands of clones in the sample, 73% were seen once. The chain carries TRBV3-1 (or the pseudogene TRBV3-2) and TRBJ2-1; 12 nucleotides align to TRBD2. This TCR came from a human donor in a cohort sampled during active COVID-19. The sample consisted of peripheral blood. The CDR3 region has the DNA TGTGCCAGCAGCTCCGGACTAGCGGGAACCTACAATGAGCAGTTCTTC. Translated, it gives CASSSGLAGTYNEQFF.